The clone carrying this TCR beta chain was observed many times. The entry originates in a study of T-cell memory formation after mild COVID-19. MiXCR was run by TCRdb on the 5' RACE reads, yielding one entry per CDR3 protein. Of about 600,000 distinct CDR3 sequences listed, roughly 22% are singletons. Sequencing input: PBMCs or a T cell subset sorted from them (not recorded which). The receptor was isolated from an adult woman who had mild COVID-19 (a few samples of this study predate the infection). Cell type and time point are not known.

The CDR3 DNA reads as TGTGCCAGCAGCTCTAGCGGGTCCTCATCCTACAATGAGCAGTTCTTC. This sequence encodes CASSSSGSSSYNEQFF. This chain links TRBV7-6 with TRBJ2-1, with TRBD2 matching 8 bases. Trimming cost V 4 bases and J 1 base; bases outside gene matches: 6. Germline CDR1 SGHVS, CDR2 FNYEAQ. This CDR3 is built from 16 residues.